This TCR beta chain was captured by sequencing in a study of blood T cell repertoires in COVID-19. Across the study: The analysed material was cDNA or gDNA that came from T cells, B-cell-depleted T cells, or PBMCs.

This CDR3 has 17 amino acids. Germline CDR1 reads SGHTS; CDR2 reads YDEGEE. The germline V and J ends were trimmed by 0 bases and 5 bases, with 18 bases remaining between them. This clone has a single count. The table came from immunoSEQ multiplex PCR; TCRdb's copy has only in-frame clones and leaves some out. The sample contains a few hundred thousand clones, about 90% of which appear only once. Participants' own reports of clinical history determined their cohort assignment. Exposed enrollees had met someone with a PCR-confirmed or clinician-diagnosed COVID-19 case at some point within the 2 weeks before study entry.

The chain has TRBV5-8 and TRBJ1-5; a possible D gene is TRBD1 (6 bases). Material: PBMCs or T cells enriched from blood (not recorded which). The sequence was obtained from a woman in her 30s who had been exposed to COVID-19. CDR3 sequence: CASSLALGGPVDQPQHF. CDR3 in DNA: TGTGCCAGCAGCTTGGCCTTGGGGGGGCCAGTGGATCAGCCCCAGCATTTT.